These T cell receptor beta chains were read from a single sample in a study of CD8 T cells in ankylosing spondylitis. A single record per CDR3 protein comes from TCRdb applying MiXCR to the 5' RACE reads. The table includes 110,000 to 150,000 distinct CDR3 sequences, approximately 9.2% detected once. Source material: synovial fluid, either unsorted or a sorted T cell fraction (not recorded which). The receptors were gathered from a male donor with ankylosing spondylitis. Both conserved end residues are part of each CDR3. Fields, in order: J gene, clone size, D gene, V gene, CDR3 protein, CDR3 DNA. The D gene is left open where the match is weak. Size is stated for part of the rows, as once, few or many counts, or as a class when the clone is expanded.

TRBJ2-6,.,.,TRBV11-1,CASSAPTVGNSGANVLTF,TGTGCCAGCAGCGCCCCGACAGTAGGTAACTCTGGGGCCAACGTCCTGACTTTC
TRBJ2-1,many,TRBD2,TRBV20-1,CSARLASGKDEQFF,TGCAGTGCTAGATTGGCTAGCGGGAAAGATGAGCAGTTCTTC
TRBJ2-7,.,.,TRBV18,CASSPSGGRTYEQYF,TGTGCCAGCTCCCCCTCCGGGGGCCGGACCTACGAGCAGTACTTC
TRBJ1-1,many,.,TRBV20-1,CSARDRGGWAEAFF,TGCAGTGCTAGAGATCGGGGGGGTTGGGCTGAAGCTTTCTTT
TRBJ2-7,.,TRBD1,TRBV10-3,CAISLGQGPYEQYF,TGTGCCATCAGCCTGGGACAGGGCCCCTACGAGCAGTACTTC
TRBJ2-3,.,.,TRBV27,CASSLLGRSSDTQYF,TGTGCCAGCAGTCTCCTCGGGAGAAGCTCAGATACGCAGTATTTT
TRBJ2-2,.,.,TRBV5-8,CASSLGSPTGELFF,TGTGCCAGCAGCTTGGGAAGCCCAACCGGGGAGCTGTTTTTT
TRBJ2-5,few,TRBD1,TRBV5-1,CASSSGQGVETQYF,TGCGCCAGCAGCTCGGGACAGGGGGTAGAGACCCAGTACTTC
TRBJ2-7,.,.,TRBV11-2,CASSPTGIVSYEQYF,TGTGCCAGCAGTCCGACAGGAATCGTATCCTACGAGCAGTACTTC
TRBJ2-1,.,.,TRBV20-1,CSARDLGYNEQFF,TGCAGTGCTAGAGATCTAGGTTACAATGAGCAGTTCTTC
TRBJ2-3,.,TRBD2,TRBV28,CASSLFLAGSSTDTQYF,TGTGCCAGCAGTTTATTCCTAGCGGGGTCCTCCACAGATACGCAGTATTTT
TRBJ2-3,few,.,TRBV18,CASSPRRIGSTDTQYF,TGTGCCAGCTCACCACGGAGGATCGGTAGCACAGATACGCAGTATTTT
TRBJ1-2,few,.,TRBV29-1,CSGFGPTEYGYTF,TGCAGCGGATTTGGTCCGACTGAATATGGCTACACCTTC
TRBJ2-3,.,.,TRBV5-1,CASSLIPAYTQYF,TGCGCCAGCAGCTTGATTCCCGCCTATACGCAGTATTTT
TRBJ2-7,many,.,TRBV12-3/TRBV12-4,CASSLAGAGYEQYF,TGTGCCAGCAGCTTGGCGGGGGCCGGCTACGAGCAGTACTTC
TRBJ2-5,many,.,TRBV24-1,CATSDPGRRQETQYF,TGTGCCACCAGTGATCCCGGGAGACGCCAAGAGACCCAGTACTTC
TRBJ2-1,.,.,TRBV20-1,CSAGRGHYNEQFF,TGCAGTGCGGGGCGGGGCCACTACAATGAGCAGTTCTTC
TRBJ2-1,.,TRBD1,TRBV11-3,CASSTGQGAISYNEQFF,TGTGCCAGCAGCACGGGACAGGGGGCGATTTCCTACAATGAGCAGTTCTTC
TRBJ2-3,few,.,TRBV7-9,CASIPPVGLESADTQYF,TGTGCCAGCATCCCCCCCGTGGGGCTAGAGAGCGCAGATACGCAGTATTTT
TRBJ1-5,few,.,TRBV7-3,CASSLMGDQPQHF,TGTGCCAGCAGCTTAATGGGCGATCAGCCCCAGCATTTT
TRBJ2-7,.,TRBD1,TRBV3-1,CASSREGAHEQYF,TGTGCCAGCAGCCGAGAGGGGGCCCACGAGCAGTACTTC
TRBJ1-6,many,.,TRBV7-2,CASSPVQTSPLHF,TGTGCCAGCAGCCCGGTGCAGACTTCACCCCTCCACTTT
TRBJ2-5,.,.,TRBV7-2,CASSARPGPQETQYF,TGTGCCAGCAGCGCGAGACCGGGCCCCCAAGAGACCCAGTACTTC
TRBJ2-1,few,.,TRBV6-1,CASSVQGPFYNEQFF,TGTGCCAGCAGTGTTCAGGGTCCCTTCTACAATGAGCAGTTCTTC
TRBJ2-5,many,TRBD2,TRBV11-2,CASSLGTSREETQYF,TGTGCCAGCAGCTTAGGGACTAGCAGAGAAGAGACCCAGTACTTC
TRBJ1-2,.,.,TRBV19,CASSIDRSGRGWTF,TGTGCCAGTAGTATAGATCGGTCTGGGAGGGGATGGACCTTC
TRBJ2-7,many,.,TRBV20-1,CSGSGGTIFHEQYF,TGCAGTGGTTCCGGGGGGACAATTTTCCACGAGCAGTACTTC
TRBJ1-5,few,.,TRBV30,CAWSSPVFGAPQHF,TGTGCCTGGAGTTCCCCAGTGTTCGGGGCGCCCCAGCATTTT
TRBJ2-7,.,TRBD1,TRBV20-1,CSARDPGQGLGEQYF,TGCAGTGCTAGAGATCCGGGACAGGGGTTGGGGGAGCAGTACTTC
TRBJ1-1,many,.,TRBV28,CASSRPTEAFF,TGTGCCAGCAGTCGTCCCACTGAAGCTTTCTTT
TRBJ2-2,few,.,TRBV7-8,CASSLYLFPGSGELFF,TGTGCCAGCAGCTTATACCTCTTCCCGGGGAGCGGGGAGCTGTTTTTT
TRBJ2-5,few,.,TRBV20-1,CSASRGEEVIETQYF,TGCAGTGCTAGTCGGGGCGAAGAGGTGATAGAGACCCAGTACTTC
TRBJ1-4,many,TRBD1,TRBV6-1,CASRSGTGGEKLFF,TGTGCCAGTCGGTCCGGGACAGGAGGTGAAAAACTGTTTTTT
TRBJ2-7,few,.,TRBV18,CASSPEDGAYEQYF,TGTGCCAGCTCACCCGAAGATGGGGCCTACGAGCAGTACTTC
TRBJ2-3,.,TRBD2,TRBV2,CASRNGLAGGPSTDTQYF,TGTGCCAGCAGGAATGGACTAGCGGGGGGGCCGAGCACAGATACGCAGTATTTT
TRBJ1-1,.,.,TRBV20-1,CSALGHQNTVAFF,TGCAGTGCCTTGGGACACCAGAACACTGTAGCTTTCTTT
TRBJ2-2,many,.,TRBV20-1,CSASKYTGELFF,TGCAGTGCTAGCAAGTACACCGGGGAGCTGTTTTTT
TRBJ1-1,many,TRBD1,TRBV12-3/TRBV12-4,CASSIGDRAYTEAFF,TGTGCCAGCAGTATCGGGGACAGGGCCTACACTGAAGCTTTCTTT
TRBJ1-1,.,.,TRBV3-1,CASSPQGNTEVFF,TGTGCCAGCAGCCCTCAGGGAAACACTGAAGTTTTCTTT
TRBJ1-2,many,.,TRBV27,CASSLRGNYGYTF,TGTGCCAGCAGTTTAAGGGGGAACTATGGCTACACCTTC